This TCR beta chain came from a study of OX40 agonist ivuxolimab in advanced cancers. The CDR3 has 14 amino acids. CDR1 is SEHNR, CDR2 FQNEAQ, per germline (reference sequence). Method: immunoSEQ multiplex PCR; TCRdb's copy keeps in-frame clones and lacks some. The sample gives about 58,000 clones, roughly nine tenths of which show up once; 1.5% to 2% is in the top ten. The chain carries TRBV7-9 and TRBJ2-2; 7 bases line up with TRBD2. This clonotype originated in an adult with an advanced solid tumor such as melanoma, head and neck, liver or kidney cancer. Sequencing was performed on CD4+ or CD8+ T cells sorted from blood, taken in a trial of the OX40 agonist ivuxolimab. CDR3 residues: CASSGRLGTGELFF. The CDR3 region has the DNA TGTGCTAGTAGCGGGCGGTTAGGCACCGGGGAGCTGTTTTTT. The full variable domain, completed using reference TRBV7-9 and TRBJ2-2, is DTGVSQNPRHKITKRGQNVTFRCDPISEHNRLYWYRQTLGQGPEFLTYFQNEAQLEKSRLLSDRFSAERPKGSFSTLEIQRTEQGDSAMYLCASSGRLGTGELFFGEGSRLTVL.